Presented here are 11 T cell receptor beta chains from one specimen sequenced in a study of breast tumors, draining lymph nodes, adjacent tissues. TCRdb used MiXCR to reprocess the multiplex PCR reads, holding one entry per CDR3 protein. The repertoire holds about 80,000 distinct CDR3 sequences, with 15% to 20% as singletons. Breast cancer patients provided tissue from their axillary draining lymph nodes. The material sequenced was axillary lymph node tissue. These receptors were taken from a female donor with breast cancer. Some clones in this sample may be carry-over from other donors' samples.

The sample holds many counts of this clonotype. This sequence joins TRBV7-2 and TRBJ2-1; D call uncertain. V was trimmed by 6 bases and J by 7 bases, leaving 10 bases between them. This CDR3 is 12 amino acids long. The germline CDR1 and CDR2 sequences are SGHTA and FQGNSA. This chain's CDR3 is CASSLIGNEQFF. The DNA of the CDR3 is TGTGCCAGCAGTCTGATCGGGAATGAGCAGTTCTTC.

This clonotype was recorded a few times. The chain carries TRBV2 and TRBJ2-5; the D call may be TRBD1 or TRBD2 (6 bases each). Trimming left V 8 bases short and J 5 bases short, with 24 bases between. Per germline, CDR1 SNHLY and CDR2 FYNNEI. This CDR3 comprises 16 residues. The CDR3 DNA follows: TGTGCCAGCGGGGGGACCTTACAGGGCCCCCGGGAGACCCAGTACTTC. It specifies CASGGTLQGPRETQYF.

This clonotype showed up many times. The chain recombines TRBV19 with TRBJ2-5, with D possibly being TRBD2 (6 bases). The CDR3 runs to 15 residues. The V gene's germline CDR1 is LNHDA and CDR2 SQIVND (reference sequence). With 3 bases removed from V and 4 bases from J, the gap between germline ends came to 15 bases. CDR3 in DNA: TGTGCCAGTAGTATCTCGACCGGGGGACTAGAGACCCAGTACTTC. Its protein is CASSISTGGLETQYF.

This clonotype occurred many times. The V gene is TRBV20-1, the J gene TRBJ2-5, with 10 bases aligning to TRBD2. The CDR3 spans 20 residues. V lost 0 bases to trimming and J lost 0 bases; unmatched junction nucleotides: 16. Per germline, CDR1 DFQATT and CDR2 SNEGSKA (reference sequence). This CDR3 is CSARDMEREGPRAYQETQYF. CDR3 sequence (DNA): TGCAGTGCTAGAGATATGGAGCGGGAGGGCCCCAGGGCGTACCAAGAGACCCAGTACTTC.

This clonotype was detected many times. The gene calls are TRBV29-1 and TRBJ2-7; TRBD2 might be the D (6 bases). V was pared by 6 bases and J by 1 base, with 13 bases between. Germline V gives CDR1 SQVTM, CDR2 ANQGSEA. The length of the CDR3 is 13 residues. The CDR3 here is CSVHERGSYEQYF. CDR3 bases: TGCAGCGTCCACGAACGGGGGTCCTACGAGCAGTACTTC.

This clonotype occurred many times. An end of the junction does not agree with germline; a read error may underlie this. The chain is built from TRBV2 and TRBJ2-3, with 16 positions matching TRBD2. This CDR3 has 17 residues. Germline loops: CDR1 SNHLY, CDR2 FYNNEI. CDR3 nucleotide sequence: TGTGCCAGCAGGACCGGGACTAGCGGGAGGGCCGTAAATACGCAATATTTT. It yields the protein CASRTGTSGRAVNTQYF. Full variable domain (outside the CDR3, taken from reference TRBV2 and TRBJ2-3): EPEVTQTPSHQVTQMGQEVILRCVPISNHLYFYWYRQILGQKVEFLVSFYNNEISEKSEIFDDQFSVERPDGSNFTLKIRSTKLEDSAMYFCASRTGTSGRAVNTQYFGPGTRLTVL.

This clonotype was detected many times. The V and J genes are TRBV15 and TRBJ2-5; no clear D gene. The germline V gene has CDR1 LNHNV and CDR2 YYDKDF (reference sequence). The CDR3 consists of 14 residues. Trimming shortened V by 10 bases and J by 1 base, and 16 bases separated the two germline ends. CDR3 DNA: TGTGCCAAAGTTTGCCCGCGGTCCCAAGAGACCCAGTACTTC. It encodes CAKVCPRSQETQYF.

This chain uses TRBV6-5 with TRBJ2-1, with TRBD1 as a possible D gene (6 bases). The V gene lost 8 bases and the J gene lost 9 bases, with 14 bases spanning the gap. Germline values: CDR1 MNHEY, CDR2 SVGAGI. CDR3 length equals 12 residues. The CDR3 DNA reads TGTGCCAGCGGTCAGGGGAATACTGAGCAGTTCTTC. It specifies CASGQGNTEQFF.

This clonotype showed up many times. The J gene is TRBJ2-2, the V gene TRBV7-8, with TRBD2 matching over 15 bases. After removal of 5 bases from V and 9 bases from J, the junction contained 7 bases not matched to a gene. Looked up from germline, CDR1 is SGHVS and CDR2 is FQNEAQ. The CDR3 extends over 16 amino acids. CDR3 region: CASSTGGLAGGRELFF. Written as DNA, the CDR3 is TGTGCCAGCAGCACAGGGGGACTAGCGGGAGGCCGGGAGCTGTTTTTT.

This clonotype was detected ten times or more. In DNA, the CDR3 is TGCGCCAGCAGCCAAGAGGTGGAGGGCTTTTGGTCTGGAAACACCATATATTTT. It is translated as CASSQEVEGFWSGNTIYF. This chain links TRBV4-1 with TRBJ1-3; D gene uncertain. The ends were cut back, 0 bases at V and 1 base at J, with 16 bases in the middle. In germline, CDR1 is MGHRA, CDR2 YSYEKL. This CDR3 has 18 residues.

This chain connects TRBV19 to TRBJ1-5; D uncertain. V shed 8 bases and J shed 15 bases, with 17 bases lying between them. This CDR3 spans 11 amino acids. The germline gives CDR1 LNHDA, CDR2 SQIVND (reference sequence). CDR3 loop: CASFGGSGRHF. CDR3 bases: TGTGCCAGTTTCGGCGGGTCCGGTCGGCATTTT.